This T cell receptor (beta chain) was identified in a study of blood T cell repertoires in COVID-19. On the study more broadly: Samples of COVID-19 (acute and convalescent) were obtained from the United States, Italy and Spain. PBMCs, B-cell-depleted T cells, or T cells provided the cDNA or gDNA that made up the material.

The CDR3 spans 15 residues. Germline CDR1 is MNHEY and CDR2 is SVGAGI. V was shortened by 0 bases and J by 6 bases, with 14 bases between the two germline ends. Authors' processing steps: Using reference gene primer amplification, nucleated cell counts were estimated. Sequenced by immunoSEQ multiplex PCR; TCRdb stores in-frame clones only, minus some. V and J calls and clone size come straight from that table; D and trimming were deduced from the DNA. The table records more than 85,000 clones, around 87% of them present only once. The sample consisted of peripheral blood. The receptor was derived from a human donor in a cohort sampled during active COVID-19. The chain uses TRBV6-5 and TRBJ1-1, with D uncertain. The CDR3 region has the DNA TGTGCCAGCAGTTACTCACGGACTCCCGGCCCTGAAGCTTTCTTT. This encodes CASSYSRTPGPEAFF.